This TCR beta chain was recovered during a study of blood T cell repertoires in COVID-19. For the study at large: Samples came from the United States, Italy and Spain, spanning acute and convalescent COVID-19. The analysed material was cDNA or gDNA that came from T cells, B-cell-depleted T cells, or PBMCs.

A few counts support this clone. V lost 8 bases and J 4 bases, leaving 12 bases between the germline ends. The length of the CDR3 is 12 residues. In the original workflow: By means of reference gene primer amplification, nucleated cell counts were estimated. TCRdb's copy holds only in-frame clones and misses some; the assay was immunoSEQ multiplex PCR. The DNA gave D and trimming, while V, J and clone size come from that table. The profile shows roughly 130,000 clones, about 80% of them singletons. This TCR came from a man between 40 and 49 years old with active or convalescent COVID-19. The sample taken for sequencing was peripheral blood. V gene TRBV5-3 combines with J gene TRBJ1-2, with D maybe TRBD1 (6 bases). TRBV5-3 is classed as an ORF, of uncertain function. DNA for the CDR3: TGTGCCAGTGAGAGCAGGGGCTATGGCTACACCTTC. It yields the protein CASESRGYGYTF.